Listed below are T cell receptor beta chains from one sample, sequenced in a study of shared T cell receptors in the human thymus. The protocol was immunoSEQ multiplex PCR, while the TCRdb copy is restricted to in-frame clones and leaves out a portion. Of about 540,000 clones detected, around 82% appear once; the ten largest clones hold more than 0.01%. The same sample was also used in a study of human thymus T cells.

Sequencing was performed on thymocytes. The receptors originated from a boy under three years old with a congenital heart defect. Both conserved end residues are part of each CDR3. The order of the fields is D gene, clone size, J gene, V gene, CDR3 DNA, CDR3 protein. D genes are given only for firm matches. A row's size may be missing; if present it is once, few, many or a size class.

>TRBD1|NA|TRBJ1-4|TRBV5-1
TGCGCCAGCAGCCACGGGGACAGGAGATTAACTAATGAAAAACTGTTTTTT
CASSHGDRRLTNEKLFF
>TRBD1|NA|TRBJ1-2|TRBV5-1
TGCGCCAGCAGCCCCGGACAGGGCGACTATGGCTACACCTTC
CASSPGQGDYGYTF
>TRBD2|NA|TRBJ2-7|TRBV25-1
TGTGCCAGCAGTGAACTAGCGGGAGCGAGACCCTACGAGCAGTACTTC
CASSELAGARPYEQYF
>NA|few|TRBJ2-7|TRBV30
TGTGCCTGCTCCCGGGGTCAAACCTACGAGCAGTACTTC
CACSRGQTYEQYF
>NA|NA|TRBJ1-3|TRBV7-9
TGTGCCAGCAGTCGACAGCGGGCTGGCTCTGGAAACACCATATATTTT
CASSRQRAGSGNTIYF
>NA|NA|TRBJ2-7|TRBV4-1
TGCGCCAGCAGCCCGGGACTTACGTTCTACGAGCAGTACTTC
CASSPGLTFYEQYF
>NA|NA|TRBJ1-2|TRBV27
TGTGCCAGCAGTTTATCGATTAAGGGGCAGGGCTATGGCTACACCTTC
CASSLSIKGQGYGYTF
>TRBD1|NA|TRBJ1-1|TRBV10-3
TGTGCCATCAGTGAGTCCACCCCACAGGGGGATGAAGCTTTCTTT
CAISESTPQGDEAFF
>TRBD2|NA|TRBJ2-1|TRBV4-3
TGCGCCAGCAGCCCACCTCTCGGAGCGGGAGGCCCTAATGAGCAGTTCTTC
CASSPPLGAGGPNEQFF
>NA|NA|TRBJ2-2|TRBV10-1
TGCGCCAGCGGAGGGAACACCGGGGAGCTGTTTTTT
CASGGNTGELFF
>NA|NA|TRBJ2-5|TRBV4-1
TGCGCCAGCAGCCAAGATGTATTTATGGGACTCCCACAAGAGACCCAGTACTTC
CASSQDVFMGLPQETQYF
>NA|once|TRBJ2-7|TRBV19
TGTGCCAGTAGTATAGATGGAAATAGCGTCTACGAGCAGTACTTC
CASSIDGNSVYEQYF
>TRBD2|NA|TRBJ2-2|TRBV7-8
TGTGCCAGCAGCTTACGGTTGCGGGAGTACACCGGGGAGCTGTTTTTT
CASSLRLREYTGELFF
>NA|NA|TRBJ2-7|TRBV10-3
TGTGCCATCAGTGAGCGGGGGACTTATTCGGAGCAGTACTTC
CAISERGTYSEQYF
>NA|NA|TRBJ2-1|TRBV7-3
TGTGCCAGCACCCGATGGGGCATAGCGGAGCCCCAATTCTCAAATGAGCAGTTCTTC
CASTRWGIAEPQFSNEQFF
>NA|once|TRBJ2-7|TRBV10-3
TGTGCCATCAGAACCCCTGGGGGAGGGACAACCTACGAGCAGTACTTC
CAIRTPGGGTTYEQYF
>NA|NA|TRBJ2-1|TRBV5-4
TGTGCCAGCAGCTTGGCTCTGGCGGTCTCCAATGAGCAGTTCTTC
CASSLALAVSNEQFF
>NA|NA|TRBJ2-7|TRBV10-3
TGTGCCATCAGTGAGTCGAGAGCGCGGATCCACTACGAGCAGTACTTC
CAISESRARIHYEQYF
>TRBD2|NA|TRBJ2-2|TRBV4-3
TGCGCCAGCAGATGGACTAGCGGGAGTCCGGGGGATAGCACCGGGGAGCTGTTTTTT
CASRWTSGSPGDSTGELFF
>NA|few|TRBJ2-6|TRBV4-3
TGCGCCAGCAGCCAAGGTGGAGTAGGTAACCAAGGGGCCAACGTCCTGACTTTC
CASSQGGVGNQGANVLTF
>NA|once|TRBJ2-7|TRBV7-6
TGTGCCAGCAGTCAAGGATGGGGAAGGGGCTACGAGCAGTACTTC
CASSQGWGRGYEQYF
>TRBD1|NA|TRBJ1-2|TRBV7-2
TGTGCCAGCAGCGCGCAGCAGCTTAGCGGTGGGGACAGAAGGTATGGCTACACCTTC
CASSAQQLSGGDRRYGYTF
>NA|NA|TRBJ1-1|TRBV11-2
TGTGCCAGCAGCACCTCCCCTTACTTCACTGAAGCTTTCTTT
CASSTSPYFTEAFF
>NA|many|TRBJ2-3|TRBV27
TGTGCCAGCAGGCTAGGCGCAGATACGCAGTATTTT
CASRLGADTQYF
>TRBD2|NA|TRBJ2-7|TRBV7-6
TGTGCCAGCAGCTTAGTTCTAGGGACTAGCGGGAGTAGCTCCTACGAGCAGTACTTC
CASSLVLGTSGSSSYEQYF
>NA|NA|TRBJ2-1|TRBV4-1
TGCGCCAGCAGCCCTCACAGAGTTCGTGAGCAGTTCTTC
CASSPHRVREQFF
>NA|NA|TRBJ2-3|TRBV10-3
TGTGCCATCAGTGAGTCGGGACTTACAACAGATACGCAGTATTTT
CAISESGLTTDTQYF
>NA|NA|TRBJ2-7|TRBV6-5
TGTGCCAGCTCCGAGACTAATTATTACGAGCAGTACTTC
CASSETNYYEQYF
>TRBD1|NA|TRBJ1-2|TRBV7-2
TGTGCCAGCAGCTTATCCCCGGGACAGGGGGCCATCTATGGCTACACCTTC
CASSLSPGQGAIYGYTF
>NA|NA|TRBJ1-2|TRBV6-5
TGTGCCAGCAGTTACGGGGGGGCCTACTATGGCTACACCTTC
CASSYGGAYYGYTF
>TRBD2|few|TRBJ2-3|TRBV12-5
TGTGCTAGTGGTTTGGCAAAAACTGAGCGGGGCTGCACAGATACGCAGTATTTT
CASGLAKTERGCTDTQYF
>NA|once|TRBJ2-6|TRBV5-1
TGCGCCAGCAGCTCGGCGGGTAACGGGGCCAACGTCCTGACTTTC
CASSSAGNGANVLTF
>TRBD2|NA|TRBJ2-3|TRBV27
TGTGCCACACTAGCGGTCAAGGAAGATACGCAGTATTTT
CATLAVKEDTQYF
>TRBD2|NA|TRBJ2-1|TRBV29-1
TGCAGCGTTACCCGCCGGGCTAGCGGGAGGGCCGAAGATGAGCAGTTCTTC
CSVTRRASGRAEDEQFF
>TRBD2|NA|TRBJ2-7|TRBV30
TGTGCCTGGAGTGTACATTCCCGACTAGCGGGATCACCTTACGAGCAGTACTTC
CAWSVHSRLAGSPYEQYF